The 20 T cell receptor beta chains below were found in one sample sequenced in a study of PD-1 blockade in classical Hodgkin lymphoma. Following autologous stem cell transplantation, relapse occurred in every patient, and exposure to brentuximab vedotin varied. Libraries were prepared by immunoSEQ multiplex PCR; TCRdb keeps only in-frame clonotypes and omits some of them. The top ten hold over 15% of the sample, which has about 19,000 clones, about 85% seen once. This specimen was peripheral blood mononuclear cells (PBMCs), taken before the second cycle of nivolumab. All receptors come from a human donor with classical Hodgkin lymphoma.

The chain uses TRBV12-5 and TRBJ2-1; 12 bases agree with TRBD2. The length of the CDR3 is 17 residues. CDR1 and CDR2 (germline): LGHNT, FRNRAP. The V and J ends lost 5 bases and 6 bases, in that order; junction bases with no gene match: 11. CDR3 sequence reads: CASGLRLAGVDVNEQFF. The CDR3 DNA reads TGTGCTAGTGGTCTCAGACTAGCGGGAGTCGACGTCAATGAGCAGTTCTTC.

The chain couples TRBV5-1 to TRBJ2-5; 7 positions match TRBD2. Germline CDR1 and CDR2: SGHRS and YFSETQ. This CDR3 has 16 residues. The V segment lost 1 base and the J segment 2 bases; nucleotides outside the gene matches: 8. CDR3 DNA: TGCGCCAGCAGCTTGAACGGACTAGGGGCACAAGAGACCCAGTACTTC. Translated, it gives CASSLNGLGAQETQYF.

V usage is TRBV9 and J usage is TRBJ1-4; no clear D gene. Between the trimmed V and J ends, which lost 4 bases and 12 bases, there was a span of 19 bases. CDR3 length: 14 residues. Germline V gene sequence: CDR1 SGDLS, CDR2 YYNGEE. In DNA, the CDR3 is TGTGCCAGCAGCCCCAGGCCCTCCGAAGGAGAACTGTTTTTT. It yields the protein CASSPRPSEGELFF. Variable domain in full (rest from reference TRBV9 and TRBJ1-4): DSGVTQTPKHLITATGQRVTLRCSPRSGDLSVYWYQQSLDQGLQFLIQYYNGEERAKGNILERFSAQQFPDLHSELNLSSLELGDSALYFCASSPRPSEGELFFGSGTQLSVL.

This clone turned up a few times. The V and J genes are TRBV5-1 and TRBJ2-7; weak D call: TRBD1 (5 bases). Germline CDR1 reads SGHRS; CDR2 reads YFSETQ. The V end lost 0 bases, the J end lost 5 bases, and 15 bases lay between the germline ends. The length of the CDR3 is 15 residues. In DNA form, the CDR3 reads TGCGCCAGCAGCTTGGTTATGGGGCAACGGGACGAGCAGTACTTC. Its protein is CASSLVMGQRDEQYF.

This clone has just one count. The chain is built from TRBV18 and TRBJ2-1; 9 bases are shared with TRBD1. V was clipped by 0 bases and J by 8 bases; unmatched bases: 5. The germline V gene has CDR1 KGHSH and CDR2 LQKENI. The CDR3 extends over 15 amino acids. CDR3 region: CASSPPGQGTHEQFF. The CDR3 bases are TGTGCCAGCTCACCACCGGGACAGGGAACACATGAGCAGTTCTTC.

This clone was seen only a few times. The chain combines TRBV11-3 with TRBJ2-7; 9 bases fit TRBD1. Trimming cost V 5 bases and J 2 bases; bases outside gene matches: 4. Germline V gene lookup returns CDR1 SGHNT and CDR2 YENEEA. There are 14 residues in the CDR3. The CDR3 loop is CASSHGTGPYEQYF. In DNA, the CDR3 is TGTGCCAGCAGCCACGGGACAGGGCCCTACGAGCAGTACTTC.

CDR3 loop: CASSPNRMGISTDTQYF. CDR3 nucleotide sequence: TGTGCCAGCAGCCCTAACCGGATGGGGATAAGCACAGATACGCAGTATTTT. The chain carries TRBV7-8 and TRBJ2-3, with D unresolved. Germline V CDR1 and CDR2: SGHVS, FQNEAQ. The CDR3 has 17 amino acids. Between the trimmed V and J ends, which lost 5 bases and 0 bases, there was a span of 18 bases. The full variable domain, completed using reference TRBV7-8 and TRBJ2-3, is GAGVSQSPRYKVAKRGQDVALRCDPISGHVSLFWYQQALGQGPEFLTYFQNEAQLDKSGLPSDRFFAERPEGSVSTLKIQRTQQEDSAVYLCASSPNRMGISTDTQYFGPGTRLTVL.

CDR3 protein: CASSSDRRATEAFF. DNA for the CDR3: TGTGCCAGCAGCTCCGACAGGCGTGCCACTGAAGCTTTCTTT. The chain joins TRBV7-2 to TRBJ1-1; D is perhaps TRBD1 (6 bases). V was shortened by 4 bases and J by 4 bases, with 13 bases between the two germline ends. CDR1 and CDR2 (germline): SGHTA, FQGNSA. The CDR3 has 14 residues.

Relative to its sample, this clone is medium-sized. DNA of the CDR3: TGTGCCAGCGAATCAGGACAGGGGGCATCTCAGCCCCAGCATTTT. Its translation: CASESGQGASQPQHF. The V gene is TRBV2, the J gene TRBJ1-5; 11 nucleotides line up with TRBD1. CDR3 length equals 15 residues. CDR1 is SNHLY and CDR2 is FYNNEI in the germline V gene. V gave up 8 bases and J gave up 6 bases; unmatched junction bases: 9.

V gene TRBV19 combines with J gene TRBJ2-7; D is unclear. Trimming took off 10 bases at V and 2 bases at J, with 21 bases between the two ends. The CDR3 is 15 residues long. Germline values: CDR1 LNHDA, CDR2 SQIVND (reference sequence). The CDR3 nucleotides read TGTGCCACCGCGCGCCCGGGCAGGTCGGCCTACGAGCAGTACTTC. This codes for CATARPGRSAYEQYF.

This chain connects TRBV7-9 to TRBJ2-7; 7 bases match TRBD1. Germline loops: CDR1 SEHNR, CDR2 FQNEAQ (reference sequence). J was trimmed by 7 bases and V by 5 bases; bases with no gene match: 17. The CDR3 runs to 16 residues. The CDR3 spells CASSRLGTAPSEEQYF. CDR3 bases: TGTGCCAGCAGCCGCTTAGGGACAGCCCCCAGTGAGGAGCAGTACTTC.

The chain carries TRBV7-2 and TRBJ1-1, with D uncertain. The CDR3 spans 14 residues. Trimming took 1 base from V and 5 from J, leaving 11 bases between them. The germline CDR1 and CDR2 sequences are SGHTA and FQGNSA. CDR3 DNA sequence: TGTGCCAGCAGCTTAGTGGTAGGGATTACTGAAGCTTTCTTT. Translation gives CASSLVVGITEAFF.

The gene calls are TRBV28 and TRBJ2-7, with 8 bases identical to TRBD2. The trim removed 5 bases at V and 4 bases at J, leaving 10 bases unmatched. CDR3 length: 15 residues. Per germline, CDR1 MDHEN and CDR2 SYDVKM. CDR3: CASSLGGSGRYEQYF. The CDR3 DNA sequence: TGTGCCAGCAGTCTCGGTGGCAGCGGGAGATACGAGCAGTACTTC.

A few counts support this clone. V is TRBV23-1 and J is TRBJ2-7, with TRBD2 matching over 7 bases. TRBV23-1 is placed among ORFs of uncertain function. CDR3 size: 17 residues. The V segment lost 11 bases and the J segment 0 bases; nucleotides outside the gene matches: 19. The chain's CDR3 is CAPTSIVRGGSSYEQYF. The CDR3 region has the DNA TGCGCCCCAACTTCGATCGTACGGGGCGGGAGCTCCTACGAGCAGTACTTC.

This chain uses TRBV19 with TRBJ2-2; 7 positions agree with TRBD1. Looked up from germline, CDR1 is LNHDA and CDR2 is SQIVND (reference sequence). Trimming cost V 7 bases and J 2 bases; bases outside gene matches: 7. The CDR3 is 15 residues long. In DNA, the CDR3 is TGTGCCAGTACCAAGGGACAGTCCAACACCGGGGAGCTGTTTTTT. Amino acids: CASTKGQSNTGELFF.

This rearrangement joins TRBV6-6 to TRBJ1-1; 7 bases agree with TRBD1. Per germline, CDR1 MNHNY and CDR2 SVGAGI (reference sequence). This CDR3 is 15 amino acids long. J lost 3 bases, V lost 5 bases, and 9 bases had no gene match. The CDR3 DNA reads TGTGCCAGCAGTCTTAGACAGGGTGCGGACACTGAAGCTTTCTTT. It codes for CASSLRQGADTEAFF.

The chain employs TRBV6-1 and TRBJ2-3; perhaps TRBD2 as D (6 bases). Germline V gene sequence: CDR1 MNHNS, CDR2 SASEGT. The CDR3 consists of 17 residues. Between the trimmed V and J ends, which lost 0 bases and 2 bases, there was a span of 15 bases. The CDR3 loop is CASSEAQRGAPTDTQYF. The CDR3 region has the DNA TGTGCCAGCAGTGAAGCCCAGCGCGGGGCCCCCACAGATACGCAGTATTTT.

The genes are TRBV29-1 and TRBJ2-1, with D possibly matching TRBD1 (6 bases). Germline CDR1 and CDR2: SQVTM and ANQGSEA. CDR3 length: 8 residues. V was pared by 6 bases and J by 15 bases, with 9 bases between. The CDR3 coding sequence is TGCAGCGTGTGGGGGCCGTTCTTC. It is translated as CSVWGPFF.

This CDR3 is CASSRRTGETDTQYF. DNA of the CDR3: TGTGCCAGCAGCCGCAGGACAGGGGAGACAGATACGCAGTATTTT. The chain employs TRBV7-2 and TRBJ2-3; 9 bases are shared with TRBD1. Per germline, CDR1 SGHTA and CDR2 FQGNSA. The CDR3 sequence is 15 residues long. V lost 5 bases and J lost 3; bases outside the gene matches: 6. Combining the CDR3 with reference TRBV7-2 and TRBJ2-3 gives the whole variable domain GAGVSQSPSNKVTEKGKDVELRCDPISGHTALYWYRQSLGQGLEFLIYFQGNSAPDKSGLPSDRFSAERTGGSVSTLTIQRTQQEDSAVYLCASSRRTGETDTQYFGPGTRLTVL.

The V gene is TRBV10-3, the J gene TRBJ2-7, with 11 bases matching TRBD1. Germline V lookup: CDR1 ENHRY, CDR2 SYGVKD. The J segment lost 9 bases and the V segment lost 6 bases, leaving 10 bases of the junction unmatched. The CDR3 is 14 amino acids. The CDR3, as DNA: TGTGCCATCAGCGTCGGGGACAGGGGGTGGAGGCAGTACTTC. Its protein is CAISVGDRGWRQYF.